This TCR beta chain was identified in a study of graft-versus-host responses after intestinal transplantation. Study overall: Anti-thymocyte globulin induction, then tacrolimus and steroids for about three years, went to all recipients.

Repertoires were generated with immunoSEQ multiplex PCR, while TCRdb's copy carries only in-frame clones and drops some. The sample has tens of thousands of clones, roughly 90% seen once. With regard to this clone: As yet, its antigen is unknown.

Germline V gene lookup returns CDR1 SGHTA and CDR2 FQGNSA. The CDR3 runs to 13 residues. Trimming pared 0 bases from V and 11 bases from J, leaving 13 bases between. This sequence originates from a human donor who received an intestinal transplant. The chain is built from TRBV7-2 and TRBJ1-1, with D perhaps TRBD1 (5 bases). Sequences were derived from unstimulated CD8+ T cells sorted from spleen or lymph node cells, sampled before intestinal transplant. In DNA form, the CDR3 reads TGTGCCAGCAGCTTAGCGGTCCCAGGGCGGGCTTTCTTT. Translation: CASSLAVPGRAFF.